This T cell receptor (beta chain) emerged from a study of beta chain features in type 1 diabetes. General study results and limits: VDJ junctions in type 1 diabetes patients carried more deletions and fewer insertions. Moderate yet significant TCRB CDR3 shortening was seen in Type 1 diabetes patients in all four CD4+ subsets.

This clone was found a few times. The target antigen is unknown. The same CDR3 is also encoded by other DNA sequences in this sample. What was sequenced were expressed TCRB transcripts, since all of the isolated RNA had been reverse transcribed. Sequencing used immunoSEQ multiplex PCR; TCRdb keeps in-frame clones, though not all of them. The table shows 600,000 or so clones, with over 10% occurring only once. The specimen sequenced was naive CD4+ T cells from blood. The sequence derives from a young man with type 1 diabetes.

As DNA, the CDR3 is TGTGCCAGCAGCTTGGACTCTGGAAACACCATATATTTT. Protein sequence: CASSLDSGNTIYF. The rearrangement uses TRBV5-4 and TRBJ1-3, with no clear D. V was pared by 0 bases and J by 0 bases, with 1 base between. CDR1 and CDR2 from the germline V gene are SGHNT and YYREEE (reference sequence). The CDR3 extends over 13 amino acids.